Below, 13 T cell receptor beta chains from the same sample are listed, as sequenced in a study of T cells after yellow fever vaccination. TCRdb redid the calling of the 5' RACE reads with MiXCR, one entry per CDR3 protein. The data show 250,000 or so distinct CDR3 sequences, over 6.5% seen once. Sequencing used CD4+ T cells sorted from PBMCs, obtained on the day of the yellow fever booster vaccination. The receptors come from a young man who received the YFV17D yellow fever vaccine.

This clonotype was counted many times. This rearrangement joins TRBV7-9 to TRBJ2-1; no reliable D call. The ends were cut back, 1 base at V and 2 bases at J, with 12 bases in the middle. CDR3 size: 16 residues. Germline V gives CDR1 SEHNR, CDR2 FQNEAQ (reference sequence). CDR3 amino acids: CASSLEPDIPYNEQFF. CDR3 DNA sequence: TGTGCCAGCAGCTTAGAGCCTGATATTCCCTACAATGAGCAGTTCTTC.

The V gene is TRBV11-1, the J gene TRBJ2-1, with 12 bases lining up with TRBD2. The CDR3 is 19 amino acids. CDR1 is SGHAT, CDR2 FQDESV, per germline (reference sequence). Unmatched junction bases numbered 11, after V lost 5 bases and J lost 0 bases. The CDR3 coding sequence is TGTGCCAGCAGCCCCCGTGGACTAGCGGGGCCGAGCTCCTACAATGAGCAGTTCTTC. This translates into CASSPRGLAGPSSYNEQFF.

This clonotype showed up many times. This chain joins TRBV20-1 and TRBJ1-5; 8 nucleotides align to TRBD1. V shed 6 bases and J 5 bases; nucleotides not matched to a gene: 12. Germline V gene data show CDR1 as DFQATT and CDR2 as SNEGSKA (reference sequence). The CDR3 extends over 15 amino acids. CDR3 amino acids: CSAKPDRDAYQPQHF. Here the CDR3 DNA reads TGCAGTGCAAAGCCGGACAGGGATGCCTATCAGCCCCAGCATTTT.

This clonotype was recorded at least ten times. The chain links TRBV5-5 to TRBJ1-2, with a tentative D call TRBD1 (5 bases). V lost 4 bases, J lost 8 bases, and 12 bases lay in between. Germline V CDR1 and CDR2: SGHKS, YYEKEE (reference sequence). The CDR3 is 12 amino acids. The CDR3 region has the DNA TGTGCCAGCAGCGGGGGGACGGGAGGCTACACCTTC. Its protein is CASSGGTGGYTF.

In its sample, this clonotype was seen many times. This sequence joins TRBV7-9 and TRBJ1-4; 9 positions agree with TRBD1. The CDR3 length is 16 residues. From germline, CDR1 is SEHNR and CDR2 FQNEAQ (reference sequence). The V segment lost 5 bases and the J segment 2 bases; nucleotides outside the gene matches: 6. In DNA, the CDR3 is TGTGCCAGCAGCCTCCGCGGACAGGGGACTAATGAAAAACTGTTTTTT. Its translation is CASSLRGQGTNEKLFF.

This clonotype was detected only a few times. The genes are TRBV14 and TRBJ2-3; no firm D call. This CDR3 is 13 amino acids long. The germline V and J ends were trimmed by 1 base and 4 bases, with 6 bases remaining between them. Germline CDR1 is SGHDN and CDR2 is FVKESK. The CDR3 DNA reads TGTGCCAGCAGCCAAGTAGGATCAGATACGCAGTATTTT. Translating it yields CASSQVGSDTQYF.

This clonotype was detected ten times or more. The V gene is TRBV6-4, the J gene TRBJ2-1; the match to TRBD2 covers 7 bases. Trimming removed 3 bases from V and 6 bases from J; junction bases left unmatched: 2. The CDR3 covers 13 residues. Germline V gives CDR1 MRHNA, CDR2 SNTAGT. The CDR3 protein is CASSEREFNEQFF. The CDR3 DNA reads as TGTGCCAGCAGTGAGCGGGAGTTCAATGAGCAGTTCTTC.

The chain recombines TRBV20-1 with TRBJ1-5; D uncertain. CDR1 and CDR2 (germline): DFQATT, SNEGSKA (reference sequence). The CDR3 runs to 15 residues. The germline V and J ends were trimmed by 2 bases and 3 bases, with 14 bases remaining between them. DNA of the CDR3: TGCAGTGCTAGACCAAAGCGGGCAAACAATCAGCCCCAGCATTTT. It specifies CSARPKRANNQPQHF.

A few counts support this clonotype. CDR3 bases: TGTGCCATCAGTGAAGGGGTGAGCAATCAGCCCCAGCATTTT. Translation gives CAISEGVSNQPQHF. The genes are TRBV10-3 and TRBJ1-5, with D possibly TRBD1 on 5 matching bases. Germline V gene sequence: CDR1 ENHRY, CDR2 SYGVKD. V was shortened by 3 bases and J by 1 base, with 7 bases between the two germline ends. The CDR3 is made up of 14 amino acids.

This clonotype was found many times. This chain joins TRBV20-1 and TRBJ2-1; D remains ambiguous. Looked up from germline, CDR1 is DFQATT and CDR2 is SNEGSKA (reference sequence). CDR3 length equals 14 residues. V was trimmed by 4 bases and J by 7 bases, leaving 17 bases between them. CDR3 residues: CSANPHGPGNEQFF. CDR3 DNA: TGCAGTGCTAATCCTCACGGCCCCGGAAATGAGCAGTTCTTC.

In its sample, this clonotype was seen a few times. The chain employs TRBV15 and TRBJ2-7, with TRBD2 as a possible D gene (5 bases). Trimming stripped 2 bases from V and 6 bases from J, with 20 bases between. The CDR3 is 16 residues long. Germline V lookup: CDR1 LNHNV, CDR2 YYDKDF (reference sequence). The CDR3 nucleotides are TGTGCCACCAGCAGAAAACTTCTAGCTAGTTCCGGCGAGCAGTACTTC. Encoded protein: CATSRKLLASSGEQYF.

The V and J genes are TRBV20-1 and TRBJ2-5, with 12 bases that match TRBD2. Trimming cost V 7 bases and J 5 bases; bases outside gene matches: 8. Germline V lookup: CDR1 DFQATT, CDR2 SNEGSKA (reference sequence). The CDR3 extends over 14 amino acids. The CDR3 region is CSVRLAGARETQYF. Written as DNA, the CDR3 is TGCAGTGTTCGACTAGCGGGAGCTCGGGAGACCCAGTACTTC.

At least ten counts were recorded for this clonotype. J is TRBJ1-3 and V is TRBV5-4; D might be TRBD1 (6 bases). The CDR3 consists of 15 residues. CDR1 is SGHNT, CDR2 YYREEE, per germline (reference sequence). V lost 3 bases and J lost 0, with 10 bases in between. The CDR3 loop is CASSSQGFSGNTIYF. The CDR3, as DNA: TGTGCCAGCAGCTCACAGGGATTCTCTGGAAACACCATATATTTT.